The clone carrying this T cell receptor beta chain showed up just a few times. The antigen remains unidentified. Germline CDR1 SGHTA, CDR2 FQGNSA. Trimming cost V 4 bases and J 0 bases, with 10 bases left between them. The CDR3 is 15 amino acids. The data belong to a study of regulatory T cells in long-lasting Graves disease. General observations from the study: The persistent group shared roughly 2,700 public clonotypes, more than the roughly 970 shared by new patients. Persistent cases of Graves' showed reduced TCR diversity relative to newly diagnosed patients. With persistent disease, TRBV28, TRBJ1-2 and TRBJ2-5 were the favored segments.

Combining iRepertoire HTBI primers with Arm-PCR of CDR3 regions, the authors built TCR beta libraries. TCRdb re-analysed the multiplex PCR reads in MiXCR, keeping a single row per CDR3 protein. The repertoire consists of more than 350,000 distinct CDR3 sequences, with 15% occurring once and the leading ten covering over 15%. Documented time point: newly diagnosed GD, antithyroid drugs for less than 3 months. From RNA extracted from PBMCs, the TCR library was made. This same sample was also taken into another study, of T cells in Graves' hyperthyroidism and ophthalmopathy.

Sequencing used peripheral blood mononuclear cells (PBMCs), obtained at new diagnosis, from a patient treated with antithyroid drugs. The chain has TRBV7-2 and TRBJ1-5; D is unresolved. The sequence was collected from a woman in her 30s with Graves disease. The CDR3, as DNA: TGTGCCAGCAGCTCGCGCCGGGCTAGCAATCAGCCCCAGCATTTT. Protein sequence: CASSSRRASNQPQHF.